The entry below gives a single TCR beta chain sequence along with its context. Original handling: Amplification from reference gene primers served as the basis for estimated nucleated cell counts. The repertoire was sequenced with immunoSEQ multiplex PCR; TCRdb's copy has only in-frame clones and lacks some. The D gene and trimming were derived from the DNA, and the V and J assignments and clone size from that table. This table has more than 75,000 clones, less than 85% appearing once. The data were obtained in a study of blood T cell repertoires in COVID-19. Overall study: The analysed material was cDNA or gDNA that came from T cells, B-cell-depleted T cells, or PBMCs.

The CDR3 covers 16 residues. Per the germline V gene, CDR1 is SGDLS and CDR2 is YYNGEE. V was shortened by 0 bases and J by 5 bases, with 17 bases between the two germline ends. This TCR came from a human donor in a cohort sampled during active COVID-19. The sample taken for sequencing was peripheral blood. The rearrangement joins TRBV9 to TRBJ2-5, with D possibly TRBD2 on 5 matching bases. CDR3 region: CASSVGPGTLRETQYF. Here the CDR3 DNA reads TGTGCCAGCAGCGTAGGCCCGGGAACTCTCCGGGAGACCCAGTACTTC.